What follows are 32 T cell receptor beta chains derived from one specimen sequenced in a study of T cells after yellow fever vaccination. A single record per CDR3 protein comes from TCRdb applying MiXCR to the 5' RACE reads. This table has tens of thousands of distinct CDR3 sequences, more than 5.5% appearing once. The specimen comprised CD8+ T cells sorted from PBMCs, sampled 5 days after the first yellow fever vaccination. The receptors come from a man between 18 and 35 years old who received the YFV17D yellow fever vaccine.

The V and J genes are TRBV12-5 and TRBJ1-3; 7 bases align to TRBD1. The CDR3 loop spans 17 amino acids. Losses at the gene ends were 3 bases for V and 0 bases for J; bases not matched to a gene: 8. In germline, CDR1 is LGHNT, CDR2 FRNRAP. The CDR3 loop reads CASGFVVDRHSGNTIYF. The CDR3 DNA reads as TGTGCTAGTGGTTTTGTCGTGGACAGGCACTCTGGAAACACCATATATTTT.

This clonotype was picked up a small number of times. This chain connects TRBV10-3 to TRBJ2-4; D could derive from TRBD1 or TRBD2 (5 bases each). The germline CDR1 and CDR2 sequences are ENHRY and SYGVKD. Trimming shortened V by 0 bases and J by 0 bases, and 6 bases separated the two germline ends. CDR3 length equals 15 residues. This CDR3 reads CAISESGGAKNIQYF. CDR3 DNA: TGTGCCATCAGTGAGTCTGGGGGAGCCAAAAACATTCAGTACTTC.

In this sample, this clonotype turned up a few times. The chain joins TRBV7-9 to TRBJ1-4; TRBD1 aligns across 8 bases. Germline loops: CDR1 SEHNR, CDR2 FQNEAQ (reference sequence). V lost 6 bases, J lost 8 bases, and 5 bases stayed unmatched. There are 13 residues in the CDR3. The CDR3 DNA reads as TGTGCCAGCAGAGACAGGGGCCCCGAAAAACTGTTTTTT. This translates into CASRDRGPEKLFF.

This clonotype was seen repeatedly, ten times or more. The chain joins TRBV5-1 to TRBJ2-5, with a weak D call TRBD1 (5 bases). Looked up from germline, CDR1 is SGHRS and CDR2 is YFSETQ. The CDR3 has 15 residues. Trimming stripped 1 base from V and 2 bases from J, with 12 bases between. CDR3 amino acids: CASSLTQGPQETQYF. CDR3 sequence (DNA): TGCGCCAGCAGCTTGACGCAGGGCCCGCAAGAGACCCAGTACTTC.

This clonotype was detected only a few times. The J gene is TRBJ2-2, the V gene TRBV4-1; tentatively, D is TRBD1 (6 bases). The V end lost 5 bases, the J end lost 6 bases, and 13 bases lay between the germline ends. This CDR3 is 14 amino acids long. The V gene's germline CDR1 is MGHRA and CDR2 YSYEKL. CDR3: CASSSTGIPGELFF. The CDR3 DNA reads as TGCGCCAGCAGCTCTACAGGGATTCCCGGGGAGCTGTTTTTT.

The chain joins TRBV5-5 to TRBJ2-7, with 7 bases fitting TRBD1. With V trimmed by 7 bases and J by 5 bases, 15 bases remained unmatched. The germline V gene has CDR1 SGHKS and CDR2 YYEKEE (reference sequence). CDR3 length: 15 residues. CDR3 in amino acids: CASETGANSKDEQYF. The CDR3 nucleotides read TGTGCCAGCGAAACAGGGGCGAATTCTAAGGACGAGCAGTACTTC.

The chain combines TRBV14 with TRBJ1-1; TRBD1 is a possible D gene (6 bases). The CDR3 runs to 17 residues. CDR1 and CDR2 from the germline V gene are SGHDN and FVKESK. V gave up 1 base and J gave up 0 bases, with 15 bases separating them. The CDR3 region is CASSQVGGRGMNTEAFF. In DNA form, the CDR3 reads TGTGCCAGCAGCCAAGTTGGGGGCCGCGGAATGAACACTGAAGCTTTCTTT.

The chain links TRBV6-5 to TRBJ1-4; D might be TRBD1 (6 bases). The V gene's germline CDR1 is MNHEY and CDR2 SVGAGI. The V and J ends lost 5 bases and 6 bases respectively, with 13 bases between them. The CDR3 loop spans 14 amino acids. The CDR3 region is CASSNRAADEKLFF. The DNA of the CDR3 is TGTGCCAGCAGTAACAGGGCTGCTGATGAAAAACTGTTTTTT.

The V and J genes are TRBV20-1 and TRBJ2-1, with D perhaps matching TRBD1 (6 bases). Looked up from germline, CDR1 is DFQATT and CDR2 is SNEGSKA (reference sequence). Trimming took 3 bases from V and 3 from J, leaving 21 bases between them. The CDR3 totals 17 residues. The CDR3, as DNA: TGCAGTGCTAGTAACTACCGCAGGGGACCCCTCTACAATGAGCAGTTCTTC. Protein: CSASNYRRGPLYNEQFF.

This clonotype was seen many times. This rearrangement joins TRBV7-6 to TRBJ2-1, with TRBD1 matching over 8 bases. Germline CDR1 and CDR2: SGHVS and FNYEAQ. The CDR3 is 15 residues long. V gave up 5 bases and J gave up 0 bases; unmatched junction bases: 3. CDR3 sequence: CASSRDRSSYNEQFF. The CDR3 nucleotides read TGTGCCAGCAGCCGGGACAGGAGCTCCTACAATGAGCAGTTCTTC.

This clonotype has a handful of counts. The chain uses TRBV4-1 and TRBJ2-1; D may be TRBD2 (5 bases). The germline V and J ends were trimmed by 2 bases and 7 bases, with 9 bases remaining between them. Per the germline V gene, CDR1 is MGHRA and CDR2 is YSYEKL. The CDR3 length is 13 residues. In DNA, the CDR3 is TGCGCCAGCAGCCAATTCCGGGGAAATGAGCAGTTCTTC. Translating gives CASSQFRGNEQFF.

This clonotype appeared a few times. This sequence joins TRBV27 and TRBJ1-5, with D hard to call. The V gene lost 3 bases and the J gene lost 1 base, with 4 bases spanning the gap. The germline CDR1 and CDR2 sequences are MNHEY and SMNVEV (reference sequence). The CDR3 length is 13 residues. The DNA for the CDR3 is TGTGCCAGCAGTTTGTTCAGCAATCAGCCCCAGCATTTT. Translated, it gives CASSLFSNQPQHF.

Only a few counts were recorded for this clonotype. The chain recombines TRBV19 with TRBJ2-2, with D perhaps TRBD2 (6 bases). V gave up 3 bases and J gave up 7 bases, with 15 bases separating them. CDR1 is LNHDA and CDR2 is SQIVND in the germline V gene (reference sequence). CDR3 length equals 15 residues. CDR3 DNA sequence: TGTGCCAGTAGTATCGGGACCAGGCGGGGCGGGGAGCTGTTTTTT. Translated, it gives CASSIGTRRGGELFF.

Remarks on this clonotype: A read error is possible here, since a much larger clone lies one base away. The gene calls are TRBV29-1 and TRBJ1-1; the D gene is possibly TRBD1 (5 bases). Germline values: CDR1 SQVTM, CDR2 ANQGSEA. The CDR3 loop spans 15 amino acids. The CDR3 DNA follows: TGCAGCGCCTCCGGGGATTGGGGGGTGAACACTGAATCTTTCTTT. Its protein product is CSASGDWGVNTESFF. Using reference TRBV29-1 and TRBJ1-1 for the parts outside the CDR3, the full variable domain is SAVISQKPSRDICQRGTSLTIQCQVDSQVTMMFWYRQQPGQSLTLIATANQGSEATYESGFVIDKFPISRPNLTFSTLTVSNMSPEDSSIYLCSASGDWGVNTESFFGQGTRLTVV.

Of note for this clonotype: A read error may explain this, as a much larger clone is one base away. This chain connects TRBV4-1 to TRBJ1-1, with unresolved D. The CDR3 consists of 17 residues. V was pared by 0 bases and J by 5 bases, with 19 bases between. From germline, CDR1 is MGHRA and CDR2 YSYEKL. Written as DNA, the CDR3 is TGCGCCAGCAGCCAAGAACCCCAAGTCTCAGGTAAGACTGAAGCTTTCTTT. As protein: CASSQEPQVSGKTEAFF.

This clonotype was seen only a few times. The V and J genes are TRBV11-2 and TRBJ2-1; 9 positions agree with TRBD2. The V gene end was trimmed by 0 bases and the J gene end by 5 bases; junction bases not matched to a gene: 5. The CDR3 contains 16 residues. Germline lookup yields CDR1 SGHAT and CDR2 FQNNGV. CDR3 nucleotide sequence: TGTGCCAGCAGCTTAGAGGTTAGCGGGGGCCACAATGAGCAGTTCTTC. Translating gives CASSLEVSGGHNEQFF.

This clonotype was detected many times. The CDR3 here is CASSLDSSSYNEQFF. DNA of the CDR3: TGTGCCAGCAGTTTAGACTCGAGCTCCTACAATGAGCAGTTCTTC. V is TRBV12-3 or TRBV12-4 and J is TRBJ2-1; D ambiguous. Trimming took 1 base from V and 0 from J, leaving 7 bases between them. The CDR3 runs to 15 residues.

This clonotype was seen at least ten times. The rearrangement joins TRBV7-2 to TRBJ2-2, with D possibly called TRBD1 or TRBD2 (5 bases each). The germline V gene encodes CDR1 SGHTA and CDR2 FQGNSA. The V end lost 5 bases, the J end lost 4 bases, and 20 bases lay between the germline ends. The CDR3 is 17 amino acids. The CDR3 bases are TGTGCCAGCAGCCCGTTTTTTCCAGGGAGTGGCACCGGGGAGCTGTTTTTT. Translated, it gives CASSPFFPGSGTGELFF.

V is TRBV7-2 and J is TRBJ2-5; TRBD2 matches at 7 bases. J lost 5 bases, V lost 1 base, and 7 bases had no gene match. The CDR3 totals 15 residues. CDR1 and CDR2 from the germline V gene are SGHTA and FQGNSA. The CDR3 bases are TGTGCCAGCAGCTTAGACGGGGGGATATTCGAGACCCAGTACTTC. The encoded protein is CASSLDGGIFETQYF.

The rearrangement uses TRBV6-5 and TRBJ2-7; tentatively, D is TRBD1 (5 bases). CDR1 is MNHEY, CDR2 SVGAGI, per germline. The CDR3 consists of 11 residues. Trimming removed 10 bases at V and 5 bases at J, with 12 bases between. The CDR3, as DNA: TGTGCCACCGACAGTCACCACGAGCAGTACTTC. Translated: CATDSHHEQYF.

This clonotype has just a few counts. The V gene is TRBV19, the J gene TRBJ2-1, with 10 bases lining up with TRBD2. The CDR3 totals 15 residues. Germline CDR1 and CDR2: LNHDA and SQIVND (reference sequence). The J segment lost 3 bases and the V segment lost 5 bases, leaving 4 bases of the junction unmatched. The CDR3 DNA reads TGTGCCAGTAGTTTGAGCGGGGGGGACTACAATGAGCAGTTCTTC. Protein product: CASSLSGGDYNEQFF.

In DNA, the CDR3 is TGTGCCAGCAGCTACGGGACAGCCCTTCACTATGGCTACACCTTC. Protein: CASSYGTALHYGYTF. The chain links TRBV5-6 to TRBJ1-2; TRBD1 matches 7 bases. This CDR3 contains 15 residues. The J segment lost 3 bases and the V segment lost 3 bases, leaving 8 bases of the junction unmatched. Looked up from germline, CDR1 is SGHDT and CDR2 is YYEEEE.

The chain links TRBV18 to TRBJ2-2, with D perhaps TRBD1 (6 bases). The CDR3 covers 14 residues. V was clipped by 5 bases and J by 7 bases, with 14 bases between them. In germline, CDR1 is KGHSH, CDR2 LQKENI. The CDR3 is CASSYRVADGELFF. For the CDR3, the DNA is TGTGCCAGCTCATACAGGGTGGCTGACGGGGAGCTGTTTTTT.

This clonotype was seen repeatedly, ten times or more. V gene TRBV9 combines with J gene TRBJ2-3; 7 nucleotides align to TRBD1. V lost 0 bases, J lost 0 bases, and 4 bases stayed unmatched. The CDR3 runs to 16 residues. Looked up from germline, CDR1 is SGDLS and CDR2 is YYNGEE. The DNA for the CDR3 is TGTGCCAGCAGCGTAGAGGGGGCGACTAGCACAGATACGCAGTATTTT. Residues: CASSVEGATSTDTQYF.

The chain couples TRBV12-3 or TRBV12-4 to TRBJ2-3, with 15 bases identical to TRBD2. After removal of 7 bases from V and 6 bases from J, the junction contained 5 bases not matched to a gene. The CDR3 consists of 15 residues. The CDR3: CASTWTSGGADTQYF. Here the CDR3 DNA reads TGTGCCAGCACCTGGACTAGCGGGGGGGCGGATACGCAGTATTTT.

The V gene is TRBV7-6, the J gene TRBJ1-1; tentative D call: TRBD1 (5 bases). CDR1 and CDR2 (germline): SGHVS, FNYEAQ. The CDR3 contains 13 residues. V was trimmed by 8 bases and J by 7 bases, leaving 17 bases between them. This CDR3 reads CASGDTPRGEAFF. The CDR3, as DNA: TGTGCCAGCGGCGATACCCCTAGGGGTGAAGCTTTCTTT.

This clonotype was seen repeatedly, ten times or more. The chain combines TRBV5-1 with TRBJ1-1; tentatively, D is TRBD1 (5 bases). CDR1 and CDR2 from the germline V gene are SGHRS and YFSETQ. CDR3 length: 14 residues. Deletions cut 0 bases from V and 0 bases from J, with 6 bases between. The CDR3 coding sequence is TGCGCCAGCAGCTTGGTGGGGGTGAACACTGAAGCTTTCTTT. Translating gives CASSLVGVNTEAFF.

The chain couples TRBV4-2 to TRBJ2-3; D possibly corresponds to TRBD1 (6 bases). Per the germline V gene, CDR1 is LGHNA and CDR2 is YNFKEQ. V lost 0 bases and J lost 5, with 12 bases in between. This CDR3 has 15 residues. CDR3 region: CASSQEGQFRDTQYF. The CDR3 DNA is TGTGCCAGCAGCCAAGAAGGACAGTTCCGAGATACGCAGTATTTT.

This clonotype has ten or more counts. The V call is TRBV9, the J call TRBJ2-2; D gene uncertain. The ends were cut back, 3 bases at V and 6 bases at J, with 18 bases in the middle. The CDR3 covers 16 residues. Germline V CDR1 and CDR2: SGDLS, YYNGEE. CDR3 in DNA: TGTGCCAGCAGCGCGCGTACCCCTCGGGTTCCCGGGGAGCTGTTTTTT. Its translation: CASSARTPRVPGELFF.

This clonotype was picked up many times. This chain uses TRBV3-1 with TRBJ2-1; 8 nucleotides line up with TRBD2. CDR1 LGHDT and CDR2 YNNKEL come from the germline V gene (reference sequence). V lost 0 bases and J lost 3; bases outside the gene matches: 13. The CDR3 length is 19 residues. CDR3 residues: CASSQDIRETSEFYNEQFF. The CDR3, as DNA: TGTGCCAGCAGCCAAGATATCAGGGAGACTAGCGAGTTCTACAATGAGCAGTTCTTC.

This clonotype was observed a few times. This rearrangement joins TRBV2 to TRBJ2-2; no firm D call. The V gene lost 8 bases and the J gene lost 2 bases, with 3 bases spanning the gap. Germline V CDR1 and CDR2: SNHLY, FYNNEI. The CDR3 is 11 residues long. The CDR3 loop is CASFNTGELFF. The CDR3, as DNA: TGTGCCAGCTTTAACACCGGGGAGCTGTTTTTT.

The V and J genes are TRBV4-3 and TRBJ2-3; weak D call: TRBD2 (5 bases). V was clipped by 0 bases and J by 2 bases, with 6 bases between them. Germline V CDR1 and CDR2: LGHNA, YSLEER. The CDR3 spans 14 residues. The CDR3 loop reads CASSQERDTDTQYF. The CDR3 coding sequence is TGCGCCAGCAGCCAAGAGAGGGACACAGATACGCAGTATTTT.